The 23 T cell receptor beta chains in this list originate from one sample, sequenced in a study of human T cells and chemical hapten exposure. Time point described: pre-sensitization, week 0. The sample's treatment: therapeutic diphenylcyclopropenone sensitization with weekly scalp DPC. In TCRdb, the RACE reads were re-called with MiXCR into one record per CDR3 protein. The sample includes tens of thousands of distinct CDR3 sequences, around 10% seen only once; the top ten take around 3.6%. The sample in question was whole blood, obtained in connection with sensitization to the hapten diphenylcyclopropenone (DPC). The receptor set was obtained from a woman between 40 and 55 years old with alopecia areata. Some clones in this sample may be carry-over from other donors' samples.

This clonotype was recorded at least ten times. The V call is TRBV6-2 or TRBV6-3, the J call TRBJ2-7, with a weak D call TRBD1 (5 bases). The CDR3 contains 14 residues. Germline V gene lookup returns CDR1 MNHEY and CDR2 SVGEGT. Between the trimmed V and J ends, which lost 5 bases and 2 bases, there was a span of 13 bases. CDR3 nucleotide sequence: TGTGCCAGCAGTCCCTCCAGGGTCCCCTACGAGCAGTACTTC. Protein: CASSPSRVPYEQYF.

There are many counts of this clonotype. J is TRBJ2-7 and V is TRBV4-1; D may be TRBD2 (6 bases). Trimming took 0 bases from V and 5 from J, leaving 14 bases between them. This CDR3 region has 15 residues. The germline CDR1 and CDR2 sequences are MGHRA and YSYEKL. The CDR3 region is CASSQDRGSSDEQYF. CDR3 nucleotide sequence: TGCGCCAGCAGCCAAGATCGGGGATCTAGCGACGAGCAGTACTTC.

This clonotype was found many times. V gene TRBV5-4 combines with J gene TRBJ2-4; D not resolved. V was pared by 4 bases and J by 0 bases, with 8 bases between. CDR1 is SGHNT, CDR2 YYREEE, per germline (reference sequence). The CDR3 is 14 amino acids. The CDR3: CASSPTVAKNIQYF. In nucleotides, the CDR3 is TGTGCCAGCAGCCCGACTGTAGCCAAAAACATTCAGTACTTC.

This chain uses TRBV9 with TRBJ2-2, with 12 bases lining up with TRBD2. The V gene end was trimmed by 3 bases and the J gene end by 5 bases; junction bases not matched to a gene: 8. Germline CDR1 and CDR2: SGDLS and YYNGEE. The CDR3 has 17 residues. The CDR3 coding sequence is TGTGCCAGCAGCGGGCTAGCGGGAGGGCCACAGACCGGGGAGCTGTTTTTT. It specifies CASSGLAGGPQTGELFF.

The sample holds many counts of this clonotype. The V call is TRBV20-1, the J call TRBJ2-5; 8 bases line up with TRBD2. Losses at the gene ends were 6 bases for V and 1 base for J; bases not matched to a gene: 7. This CDR3 has 14 amino acids. Germline V gene lookup returns CDR1 DFQATT and CDR2 SNEGSKA (reference sequence). CDR3 residues: CSAMRTSFQETQYF. CDR3 DNA: TGCAGTGCCATGCGGACTAGCTTCCAAGAGACCCAGTACTTC.

This clonotype was seen many times. The rearrangement joins TRBV7-9 to TRBJ1-1, with D uncertain. Germline CDR1 and CDR2: SEHNR and FQNEAQ (reference sequence). The CDR3 runs 13 residues. V lost 1 base, J lost 4 bases, and 7 bases lay in between. The CDR3 DNA reads TGTGCCAGCAGCTTAGAAGGAGGCACTGAAGCTTTCTTT. It is translated as CASSLEGGTEAFF.

V gene TRBV4-3 combines with J gene TRBJ2-3, with TRBD2 identical over 8 bases. Trimming took 0 bases from V and 0 from J; bases not matched to a gene: 5. This CDR3 is 17 amino acids long. CDR1 is LGHNA, CDR2 YSLEER, per germline. CDR3 protein: CASSQDQRGFSTDTQYF. CDR3 sequence (DNA): TGCGCCAGCAGCCAAGACCAGCGGGGGTTCAGCACAGATACGCAGTATTTT.

Ten or more counts support this clonotype. The chain has TRBV7-2 and TRBJ1-4, with D possibly being TRBD1 (5 bases). In germline, CDR1 is SGHTA, CDR2 FQGNSA. V was cut by 4 bases and J by 10 bases, with 13 bases left in between. The CDR3 covers 13 residues. Here the CDR3 DNA reads TGTGCCAGCAGCTCCCGCGGTACAGGAAAACTGTTTTTT. Translation: CASSSRGTGKLFF.

The chain links TRBV7-9 to TRBJ1-2; no clear D. The V end lost 1 base, the J end lost 6 bases, and 6 bases lay between the germline ends. There are 12 residues in the CDR3. CDR1 is SEHNR and CDR2 is FQNEAQ in the germline V gene (reference sequence). CDR3 DNA sequence: TGTGCCAGCAGCTTAGAAGCAGATGGCTACACCTTC. This translates into CASSLEADGYTF.

Only a few counts were recorded for this clonotype. This rearrangement joins TRBV6-2 or TRBV6-3 to TRBJ2-7; possibly TRBD2 for D (6 bases). This CDR3 region has 15 residues. V was clipped by 2 bases and J by 5 bases, with 16 bases between them. Germline loops: CDR1 MNHEY, CDR2 SVGEGT. The CDR3 reads CASSYGQVSGDEQYF. In DNA form, the CDR3 reads TGTGCCAGCAGTTACGGGCAGGTCTCGGGAGACGAGCAGTACTTC.

This chain links TRBV20-1 with TRBJ1-1, with TRBD1 as a possible D gene (5 bases). The CDR3 extends over 13 amino acids. Germline V gives CDR1 DFQATT, CDR2 SNEGSKA (reference sequence). Deletions cut 6 bases from V and 4 bases from J, with 15 bases between. CDR3 DNA: TGCAGTGCCCCCAGGGAGGGCGGCACTGAAGCTTTCTTT. It specifies CSAPREGGTEAFF.

The chain joins TRBV6-5 to TRBJ2-1; tentatively, D is TRBD1 (6 bases). The CDR3 runs to 11 residues. The ends were cut back, 7 bases at V and 10 bases at J, with 11 bases in the middle. Germline V gives CDR1 MNHEY, CDR2 SVGAGI. The CDR3 loop reads CASTDRSEQFF. CDR3 in DNA: TGTGCCAGCACCGACAGGAGCGAGCAGTTCTTC.

The chain combines TRBV4-1 with TRBJ1-2; 9 bases are a match to TRBD1. V gave up 1 base and J gave up 3 bases; unmatched junction bases: 9. CDR3 length: 17 residues. Looked up from germline, CDR1 is MGHRA and CDR2 is YSYEKL. CDR3 loop: CASSQAFRTGADYGYTF. The CDR3 nucleotides are TGCGCCAGCAGCCAAGCATTTCGGACAGGGGCGGACTATGGCTACACCTTC.

This clonotype was detected only a few times. This rearrangement joins TRBV15 to TRBJ2-4; D possibly corresponds to TRBD2 (5 bases). Germline-derived CDR1 and CDR2 are LNHNV and YYDKDF (reference sequence). The CDR3 consists of 14 residues. V lost 2 bases and J lost 8, with 13 bases in between. The CDR3 sequence: CATSRPSMRDIQYF. CDR3 nucleotide sequence: TGTGCCACCAGCAGACCCTCTATGAGGGACATTCAGTACTTC. Drawing the rest from reference TRBV15 and TRBJ2-4, the complete variable domain is DAMVIQNPRYQVTQFGKPVTLSCSQTLNHNVMYWYQQKSSQAPKLLFHYYDKDFNNEADTPDNFQSRRPNTSFCFLDIRSPGLGDTAMYLCATSRPSMRDIQYFGAGTRLSVL.

This clonotype was observed many times. This chain links TRBV4-3 with TRBJ2-2; D unclear. Germline CDR1 reads LGHNA; CDR2 reads YSLEER. CDR3 size: 15 residues. The germline V and J ends were trimmed by 0 bases and 2 bases, with 7 bases remaining between them. The CDR3 region is CASSQDSSNTGELFF. The CDR3, as DNA: TGCGCCAGCAGCCAAGACAGCAGTAACACCGGGGAGCTGTTTTTT.

The chain combines TRBV12-3 or TRBV12-4 with TRBJ2-2, with TRBD1 identical over 11 bases. The CDR3 is 16 amino acids. The J segment lost 6 bases and the V segment lost 6 bases, leaving 9 bases of the junction unmatched. The CDR3 nucleotides read TGTGCCAGCAGGATACGGACAGGGGGCGCGCCCGGGGAGCTGTTTTTT. Protein: CASRIRTGGAPGELFF.

This clonotype was counted at least ten times. This sequence joins TRBV25-1 and TRBJ2-6; D gene unclear. This CDR3 comprises 17 residues. The germline CDR1 and CDR2 sequences are MGHDK and SYGVNS. The ends were cut back, 0 bases at V and 2 bases at J, with 11 bases in the middle. This CDR3 is CASSEYNRATGANVLTF. CDR3 coding DNA: TGTGCCAGCAGTGAATATAACCGGGCTACTGGGGCCAACGTCCTGACTTTC.

This clonotype was seen only a few times. V usage is TRBV6-6 and J usage is TRBJ1-5, with D maybe TRBD1 (5 bases). Germline-derived CDR1 and CDR2 are MNHNY and SVGAGI (reference sequence). The CDR3 is 14 amino acids. The ends were cut back, 5 bases at V and 3 bases at J, with 11 bases in the middle. The CDR3 DNA reads TGTGCCAGCAGTCGCGACAGCTTCAATCAGCCCCAGCATTTT. Translated: CASSRDSFNQPQHF.

This clonotype was recorded at least ten times. V usage is TRBV11-2 and J usage is TRBJ2-4; no firm D call. The CDR3 runs 16 residues. The V gene's germline CDR1 is SGHAT and CDR2 FQNNGV. Trimming cost V 5 bases and J 0 bases, with 14 bases left between them. CDR3 protein: CASSEYLNLAKNIQYF. DNA of the CDR3: TGTGCCAGCAGCGAGTACCTAAACCTAGCCAAAAACATTCAGTACTTC.

The chain employs TRBV2 and TRBJ1-2, with unresolved D. CDR3 length: 12 residues. The germline CDR1 and CDR2 sequences are SNHLY and FYNNEI. The V and J ends lost 3 bases and 4 bases respectively, with 6 bases between them. The CDR3 loop reads CASSDDVYGYTF. The DNA of the CDR3 is TGTGCCAGCAGTGACGACGTCTATGGCTACACCTTC. Full variable domain (rest looked up from reference TRBV2 and TRBJ1-2): EPEVTQTPSHQVTQMGQEVILRCVPISNHLYFYWYRQILGQKVEFLVSFYNNEISEKSEIFDDQFSVERPDGSNFTLKIRSTKLEDSAMYFCASSDDVYGYTFGSGTRLTVV.

In its sample, this clonotype was seen many times. The genes are TRBV6-2 or TRBV6-3 and TRBJ1-1; the D gene is possibly TRBD1 (5 bases). Trimming removed 7 bases from V and 2 bases from J, with 20 bases in between. CDR1 and CDR2 from the germline V gene are MNHEY and SVGEGT. There are 16 residues in the CDR3. The chain's CDR3 is CASTPYGGELNTEAFF. The DNA of the CDR3 is TGTGCCAGCACCCCCTACGGGGGGGAACTCAACACTGAAGCTTTCTTT.

This clonotype occurred many times. The chain has TRBV6-5 and TRBJ2-1; 9 bases match TRBD2. The CDR3 is 15 amino acids. From germline, CDR1 is MNHEY and CDR2 SVGAGI. V shed 2 bases and J 5 bases; nucleotides not matched to a gene: 4. The CDR3 nucleotides read TGTGCCAGCAGTTACGCGGGACTAGCCGACAATGAGCAGTTCTTC. Its protein product is CASSYAGLADNEQFF.

This sequence joins TRBV28 and TRBJ2-4; D gene unclear. The V gene lost 7 bases and the J gene lost 5 bases, with 6 bases spanning the gap. This CDR3 comprises 11 residues. Germline V gene lookup returns CDR1 MDHEN and CDR2 SYDVKM. CDR3 DNA: TGTGCCAGCATGGGCGAAAACATTCAGTACTTC. It codes for CASMGENIQYF.